This TCR beta chain was sequenced in a study of CD8 T cells in Susac syndrome. With 5 bases removed from V and 5 bases from J, the gap between germline ends came to 13 bases. Germline V lookup: CDR1 DFQATT, CDR2 SNEGSKA (reference sequence). This CDR3 contains 13 residues. TCR beta sequencing was performed on blood CD8+ and CD4+ T cells. CD8+ and CD4+ T cells were negatively isolated; TEMRA cells were FACS-enriched. Random hexamers primed reverse transcription of about 0.5 to 1 ug RNA. Amplification of the TCR beta CDR3 was carried out by immunoSEQ multiplex PCR, which spanned a total of 54 Vbeta and 13 Jbeta segments. TCRdb recomputed calls from the immunoSEQ multiplex PCR reads with MiXCR, one row per CDR3 protein. The sample has 150,000 to 200,000 distinct CDR3 sequences; approximately 93% are singletons.

The specimen sequenced was CD4+ T cells from PBMCs. The chain joins TRBV20-1 to TRBJ1-5; possibly TRBD1 for D (6 bases). The source of this sequence is a human donor with multiple sclerosis. CDR3 loop: CSAYREMDQPQHF. The CDR3 bases are TGCAGTGCTTACAGGGAGATGGATCAGCCCCAGCATTTT.